This TCR beta chain originates from a study of T cell responses to AZD1222 COVID-19 vaccine. The repertoire was sequenced with immunoSEQ multiplex PCR; TCRdb's copy has only in-frame clones and lacks some. The sample gives around 200,000 clones, roughly 91% of which show up once; roughly 25% is in the top ten. CDR1 is MGHRA, CDR2 YSYEKL, per germline. The CDR3 totals 17 residues. J lost 1 base, V lost 3 bases, and 10 bases had no gene match. The specimen was peripheral blood, collected 28 days after the second AZD1222 dose. The TCR sequence derives from an adult who received the AZD1222 COVID-19 vaccine. This chain joins TRBV4-1 and TRBJ2-7, with 9 bases fitting TRBD1. The CDR3 region is CASSQVGQGPRSYEQYF. For the CDR3, the DNA is TGCGCCAGCAGCCAGGTTGGACAGGGGCCCCGTTCCTACGAGCAGTACTTC.